This T cell receptor beta chain came from a study of blood T cell repertoires in COVID-19. The V segment lost 3 bases and the J segment 4 bases; nucleotides outside the gene matches: 6. The CDR3 is 15 residues long. Germline CDR1 is SGHRS and CDR2 is YFSETQ. Sequencing used immunoSEQ multiplex PCR; TCRdb keeps in-frame clones, though not all of them. This table has roughly 190,000 clones, around 95% appearing once. The chain combines TRBV5-1 with TRBJ2-1; the match to TRBD1 covers 8 bases. This TCR was sampled from a man aged 25 to 40 with COVID-19, enrolled during active disease. The sequencing input was peripheral blood. CDR3 loop: CASSSTGDEYNEQFF. In DNA, the CDR3 is TGCGCCAGCAGCTCGACAGGGGATGAATACAATGAGCAGTTCTTC.